These 12 T cell receptor beta chains came from one sample sequenced in a study of OX40 agonist ivuxolimab in advanced cancers. TCRdb's copy holds only in-frame clones and misses some; the assay was immunoSEQ multiplex PCR. Of about 69,000 clones listed, around 90% are singletons. Material: CD4+ or CD8+ T cells sorted from blood, obtained in a trial of the OX40 agonist ivuxolimab. These receptors were obtained from an adult with an advanced solid tumor such as melanoma, head and neck, liver or kidney cancer.

This chain joins TRBV28 and TRBJ2-7, with 7 bases fitting TRBD2. This CDR3 spans 15 amino acids. The V gene end was trimmed by 6 bases and the J gene end by 6 bases; junction bases not matched to a gene: 14. Germline CDR1 is MDHEN and CDR2 is SYDVKM. The CDR3 DNA follows: TGTGCCAGCAGAACCCTCGACACTAGCGAACCCGAGCAGTACTTC. Translation: CASRTLDTSEPEQYF.

This chain links TRBV5-5 with TRBJ2-7; 9 bases are shared with TRBD1. The CDR3 is made up of 17 amino acids. The V and J ends lost 0 bases and 4 bases, in that order; junction bases with no gene match: 11. CDR1 is SGHKS and CDR2 is YYEKEE in the germline V gene (reference sequence). Here the CDR3 DNA reads TGTGCCAGCAGCTTGGGGTGGGACAGGGCCCCCCCATACGAGCAGTACTTC. Protein product: CASSLGWDRAPPYEQYF.

The rearrangement joins TRBV5-6 to TRBJ2-2; tentative D call: TRBD2 (6 bases). The germline CDR1 and CDR2 sequences are SGHDT and YYEEEE. V was shortened by 5 bases and J by 2 bases, with 13 bases between the two germline ends. This CDR3 has 15 residues. This CDR3 reads CASSWRADNTGELFF. The CDR3 bases are TGTGCCAGCAGTTGGAGGGCGGACAACACCGGGGAGCTGTTTTTT.

The chain links TRBV7-8 to TRBJ2-1; 9 bases align to TRBD1. This CDR3 has 15 residues. With 5 bases clipped from V and 9 bases from J, the junction kept 11 bases outside the gene matches. From germline, CDR1 is SGHVS and CDR2 FQNEAQ. CDR3 nucleotide sequence: TGTGCCAGCAGCAACAGGGGGCGGGAGTTGAGTGAGCAGTTCTTC. Translated: CASSNRGRELSEQFF.

The chain carries TRBV6-1 and TRBJ1-1; 11 bases align to TRBD1. The length of the CDR3 is 15 residues. The trim removed 10 bases at V and 4 bases at J, leaving 11 bases unmatched. Per germline, CDR1 MNHNS and CDR2 SASEGT. The CDR3 nucleotides are TGTGCCACCTACGCCGGGACAGGGGGGTCCACTGAAGCTTTCTTT. Translated, it gives CATYAGTGGSTEAFF.

V gene TRBV10-3 combines with J gene TRBJ2-1; D may be TRBD1 (5 bases). Germline assignment: CDR1 ENHRY and CDR2 SYGVKD. This CDR3 is 14 amino acids long. Trimming removed 8 bases from V and 7 bases from J, with 18 bases in between. The DNA for the CDR3 is TGTGCCATCTCCACGACAACAGGATTGAATGAGCAGTTCTTC. Its translation: CAISTTTGLNEQFF.

This clone was seen once. The V call is TRBV2, the J call TRBJ1-1; 7 nucleotides align to TRBD1. The CDR3 is made up of 13 amino acids. The ends lost 6 bases at V and 1 base at J; junction bases unmatched: 2. CDR1 is SNHLY, CDR2 FYNNEI, per germline. CDR3 amino acids: CASRGDRNTEAFF. The CDR3 DNA reads TGTGCCAGCAGGGGGGACAGGAACACTGAAGCTTTCTTT.

The chain has TRBV7-9 and TRBJ2-7, with a weak D call TRBD1 (5 bases). Trimming shortened V by 4 bases and J by 0 bases, and 19 bases separated the two germline ends. The CDR3 totals 17 residues. Germline lookup yields CDR1 SEHNR and CDR2 FQNEAQ (reference sequence). The DNA of the CDR3 is TGTGCCAGCAGCTCCGATCCATCCAGACAGAGCTCCTACGAGCAGTACTTC. This encodes CASSSDPSRQSSYEQYF.

In its sample, this clone was seen once. The chain couples TRBV9 to TRBJ1-3; 8 bases match TRBD1. The CDR3 contains 16 residues. The J segment lost 3 bases and the V segment lost 0 bases, leaving 5 bases of the junction unmatched. Germline V lookup: CDR1 SGDLS, CDR2 YYNGEE. The CDR3 DNA reads as TGTGCCAGCAGCGTAGATCAGGGGGCAAGTGGAAACACCATATATTTT. Translated: CASSVDQGASGNTIYF.

V is TRBV19 and J is TRBJ2-1; no clear D. The CDR3 covers 15 residues. Trimming left V 2 bases short and J 0 bases short, with 8 bases between. The germline gives CDR1 LNHDA, CDR2 SQIVND (reference sequence). The CDR3 loop is CASSIKSVSYNEQFF. DNA for the CDR3: TGTGCCAGTAGTATAAAATCTGTCTCCTACAATGAGCAGTTCTTC.

The V and J genes are TRBV28 and TRBJ1-1; the D gene is possibly TRBD1 (6 bases). Germline values: CDR1 MDHEN, CDR2 SYDVKM. There are 15 residues in the CDR3. V gave up 7 bases and J gave up 5 bases, with 20 bases separating them. CDR3 in DNA: TGTGCCAGCATGGGACACGGAACCGGTCGGACTGAAGCTTTCTTT. Encoded protein: CASMGHGTGRTEAFF.

The rearrangement links TRBV5-1 to TRBJ2-2; 7 nucleotides match TRBD2. Germline values: CDR1 SGHRS, CDR2 YFSETQ. CDR3 length equals 16 residues. The trim removed 0 bases at V and 5 bases at J, leaving 7 bases unmatched. The CDR3 nucleotides read TGCGCCAGCAGCTTGGGCGTTGCGGGAGTAACCGGGGAGCTGTTTTTT. Protein sequence: CASSLGVAGVTGELFF.